The rows below give T cell receptor beta chains drawn from one sample of a study of T cells in Graves' hyperthyroidism and ophthalmopathy. TCRdb fed the multiplex PCR reads into MiXCR, producing one record per CDR3 protein. Of a few hundred thousand distinct CDR3 sequences detected, 22% appear once; the ten largest clones hold approximately 54%. Sequences were obtained from blood. The receptors originated from a woman in her 70s with Graves' ophthalmopathy. Each CDR3 is given with its conserved first and last residue. A D gene is named only where the DNA matches it firmly. The size of a clone is reported for some rows only, either as once, few or many, or as a class for expanded clones.

clone_size,v_call,j_call,d_call,cdr3_nt,cdr3_aa
.,TRBV10-3,TRBJ2-1,TRBD2,TGTGCCATTGGGACTAGCGGGAGCAATGAGCAGTTCTTC,CAIGTSGSNEQFF
many,TRBV11-2,TRBJ2-7,TRBD2,TGTGCCAGCAGCCCAAGCGGGAGGGCGGGAGAGCAGTACTTC,CASSPSGRAGEQYF
.,TRBV7-9,TRBJ2-7,.,TGTGCCAACAGCTTATCCGGCCTCTCCTACGAGCAGTACTTC,CANSLSGLSYEQYF
many,TRBV7-9,TRBJ2-1,TRBD2,TGTGCCAGCAGCGAGGGTGCTAGCGGGAATATCCTCTACAATGAGCAGTTCTTC,CASSEGASGNILYNEQFF
.,TRBV9,TRBJ2-1,.,TGTGCCAGCAGCGTAGTTGGTAGCGACGCCTACAATGAGCAGTTCTTC,CASSVVGSDAYNEQFF
.,TRBV12-5,TRBJ2-3,.,TGTGCTAGTGACGGTAGAGTCACAGATACGCGGTATTTT,CASDGRVTDTRYF
.,TRBV6-9,TRBJ2-7,.,TGTGCCAGCAGTTACCCCCCGTATGAGGGATCCTACGAGCAGTACTTC,CASSYPPYEGSYEQYF
many,TRBV12-3/TRBV12-4,TRBJ1-1,.,TGTGCCAGCAGTACACCGGGTACTGAAGCTTTCTTT,CASSTPGTEAFF
.,TRBV5-1,TRBJ1-5,TRBD1,TGCGCCAGCAGCTTGGAAGGGGGCGCGGGCAATCAGCCCCAGCATTTT,CASSLEGGAGNQPQHF
.,TRBV7-8,TRBJ2-7,TRBD2,TGTGCCAGCAGCTTAGCGAGGGGACTAGCGGGAGACGACGAGCAGTACTTC,CASSLARGLAGDDEQYF
few,TRBV5-1,TRBJ2-5,.,TGCGCCAGCAGCCGGGCCAAGGGAACCCAGTACTTC,CASSRAKGTQYF
few,TRBV14,TRBJ2-5,.,TGTGCCAGCAGCCAAGACTCTCAAGAGACCCAGTACTTC,CASSQDSQETQYF
.,TRBV19,TRBJ2-1,TRBD2,TGTGCCAGTAGCCAAGCTAGCGGGAGTAATGAGCAGTTCTTC,CASSQASGSNEQFF
many,TRBV12-3/TRBV12-4,TRBJ2-7,.,TGTGCCAGCAGTTTCCGCGGTATCAGGGATTACTACGAGCAGTACTTC,CASSFRGIRDYYEQYF
few,TRBV19,TRBJ2-3,.,TGTGCCAGTAGCACCGGAGGCCGAAAATCAGATACGCAGTATTTT,CASSTGGRKSDTQYF
.,TRBV5-5,TRBJ2-7,TRBD2,TGTGCCAGCAGCTTGGCCGGGGACGGGGGGGAGTACGAGCAGTACTTC,CASSLAGDGGEYEQYF
.,TRBV5-8,TRBJ2-7,TRBD2,TGTGCCAGCAGCTCGCAACCGGGACTAGGGGAGCAGTACTTC,CASSSQPGLGEQYF
.,TRBV19,TRBJ2-2,.,TGTGCCAGTACCACTGACCAGGCCAACACCGGGGAGCTGTTTTTT,CASTTDQANTGELFF
few,TRBV20-1,TRBJ2-1,TRBD2,TGCAGTGCTAGAGTGGGAGCGGGAGGCAGCAATGAGCAGTTCTTC,CSARVGAGGSNEQFF
.,TRBV20-1,TRBJ1-5,.,TGCAGTGCTAGCGGCAGTTTAGTTAACAATCAGCCCCAGCATTTT,CSASGSLVNNQPQHF
many,TRBV7-2,TRBJ1-2,.,TGTGCCAGCAGCGAAATGGCTGGGTTGGTTGGTGGCTACACCTTC,CASSEMAGLVGGYTF
.,TRBV27,TRBJ1-1,.,TGTGCCAGCAGTTTATTTGGTTGGAACACTGAAGCTTTCTTT,CASSLFGWNTEAFF
few,TRBV7-9,TRBJ2-7,TRBD2,TGTGCCAGCAGCTTGACGGGACTAGTGCACGAGCAGTACTTC,CASSLTGLVHEQYF
many,TRBV2,TRBJ2-2,TRBD2,TGTGCCGCGGGAGGGTCGCGGATGTACCCCACCGGGGAGCTGTTTTTT,CAAGGSRMYPTGELFF
few,TRBV7-8,TRBJ2-2,.,TGTGCCAGCAGGAGCGACTACTTAGACTCCGGGGAGCTGTTTTTT,CASRSDYLDSGELFF
.,TRBV28,TRBJ2-7,TRBD1,TGTGCCAGCAGTCCTGGACAGGGTGGGTGGGAGCAGTACTTC,CASSPGQGGWEQYF
few,TRBV5-1,TRBJ2-3,TRBD1,TGCGCCAGCAGCGGACAGGGTGGCACAGATACGCAGTATTTT,CASSGQGGTDTQYF
few,TRBV7-9,TRBJ2-2,.,TGTGCCAGCAGTTCTAAGGGGGGGTACACCGGGGAGCTGTTTTTT,CASSSKGGYTGELFF
.,TRBV12-5,TRBJ1-2,.,TGTGCTAGTGCCCCCGACAGTTTCTATGGCTGCACCTTC,CASAPDSFYGCTF
.,TRBV5-1,TRBJ2-7,TRBD2,TGCGCCAGCAGGCTTACTAGCGGGAGCCCCTACGAGCAGTACTTC,CASRLTSGSPYEQYF
few,TRBV5-1,TRBJ2-3,TRBD1,TGCGCCAGCAGAGAGGACAGGGGGCCAGATACGCAGTATTTT,CASREDRGPDTQYF
many,TRBV2,TRBJ1-1,TRBD1,TGTGCCAGCAGCGAATCCGGGACAGTGAACACTGAAGCTTTCTTT,CASSESGTVNTEAFF
.,TRBV19,TRBJ2-6,.,TGTGCCAGCGCCAAAGCTGGGGCCAACGTCCTGACTTTC,CASAKAGANVLTF
.,TRBV7-2,TRBJ2-2,TRBD2,TGTGCCAGCAGACGGACTAGCGGTAACACCGGGGAGCTGTTTTTT,CASRRTSGNTGELFF
.,TRBV2,TRBJ1-4,TRBD1,TGCGCCAGCAGCCGAGGACAGGGGATTGAAAAACTGTTTTTT,CASSRGQGIEKLFF
few,TRBV5-4,TRBJ2-3,TRBD2,TGTGCCAGCAGCTTTCGACTAGCGGGAGAGGGAGATACGCAGTATTTT,CASSFRLAGEGDTQYF
.,TRBV5-1,TRBJ2-7,TRBD2,TGCGCCAGCAGCCCGTTAGCGGGAGCGGTTTACGAGCAGTACTTC,CASSPLAGAVYEQYF
few,TRBV6-1,TRBJ2-1,TRBD2,TGTGCCAGCAGTCCTTCAGCGGGCGGGGGGGCTTCGCAGTTCTTC,CASSPSAGGGASQFF
few,TRBV4-1,TRBJ2-1,TRBD2,TGCGCCAGCAGCCAAGGGACTAGCGGGGTTAATGAGCAGTTCTTC,CASSQGTSGVNEQFF
.,TRBV19,TRBJ2-1,TRBD2,TGTGCCAGTAGTATAGTTCAAGCGGGAAGGGGCTACAATGAGCAGTTCTTC,CASSIVQAGRGYNEQFF
.,TRBV18,TRBJ2-7,.,TGTGCCAGCTCACCCCACCATTTGCAGGGAACGTACGAGCAGTACTTC,CASSPHHLQGTYEQYF
many,TRBV12-3/TRBV12-4,TRBJ1-4,TRBD1,TGTGCCAGCAGCCGTACCGGGACAGATGAAAAACTGTTTTTT,CASSRTGTDEKLFF
many,TRBV28,TRBJ1-1,.,TGTGCCAGCAGTCCGCCGCGGCGTGAAGCTTTCTTT,CASSPPRREAFF
.,TRBV20-1,TRBJ2-5,.,TGCAGTGCCTCCCCGGGAGAGACCCAGTACTTC,CSASPGETQYF
few,TRBV6-2/TRBV6-3,TRBJ2-1,.,TGTGCCAGCAGTTACTTTGGGCTTGGTGAGCAGTTCTTC,CASSYFGLGEQFF
.,TRBV7-9,TRBJ2-1,.,TGTGCCAGCAGCTTATTTGAGGGGGGTGAGCAGTTCTTC,CASSLFEGGEQFF
few,TRBV28,TRBJ2-3,.,TGTGCCAGCAGTCGCGCAGGCACACGATCAGATACGCAGTATTTT,CASSRAGTRSDTQYF
.,TRBV5-1,TRBJ2-3,TRBD2,TGCGCCAGCAGCTTGGTGGGGACTAGCGGGATTAGGGGAGATACGCAGTATTTT,CASSLVGTSGIRGDTQYF
many,TRBV20-1,TRBJ2-3,.,TGCAGTGCTAGAGGACTCACCTTTAGCACAGATACGCAGTATTTT,CSARGLTFSTDTQYF
few,TRBV24-1,TRBJ2-2,TRBD2,TGTGCCACCAGTGACCGGGGAGGGTATAAGCTGTTTTTT,CATSDRGGYKLFF
.,TRBV6-1,TRBJ1-2,.,TGTGCCAGCACTGAAGCCTACCCCATCGTGGGCTACACCTTC,CASTEAYPIVGYTF
many,TRBV6-2/TRBV6-3,TRBJ2-7,TRBD2,TGTGCCAGCAGCACCCAATTTGGGGGGGACGAGCAGTACTTC,CASSTQFGGDEQYF
.,TRBV27,TRBJ2-5,TRBD2,TGTGCCAGCAGTTTATACTACCCGGGACTAGCGGGAGGGTGGGAGACCCAGTACTTC,CASSLYYPGLAGGWETQYF
few,TRBV5-1,TRBJ1-2,.,TGCGCCAGCAGCTTAGAAGGCGCGAGAGGTGGGGGCTACACCTTC,CASSLEGARGGGYTF
many,TRBV7-2,TRBJ2-1,.,TGTGCCAGCAGCTTAGTTTTCGGGTTTGCCTACAATGAGCAGTTCTTC,CASSLVFGFAYNEQFF
.,TRBV18,TRBJ1-1,.,TGTGCCAGCTCACCAAGTGGGGACGGGAACACTGAAGCTTTCTTT,CASSPSGDGNTEAFF
few,TRBV20-1,TRBJ2-1,TRBD2,TGCAGTGCTAGTCACCGATCGGGACTAGCGATTTCTGAGCAGTTCTTC,CSASHRSGLAISEQFF
.,TRBV7-2,TRBJ2-3,TRBD2,TGTGCCAGCAGCTTCGGCGGGAGGGCCTCTAGCACAGATACGCAGTATTTT,CASSFGGRASSTDTQYF